This T cell receptor (beta chain) was sequenced during a study of blood T cell repertoires in COVID-19 (dated by TCRdb to 2018 to 2021). Looking at the study overall: Collaborator samples came from the United States, Italy and Spain and covered acute and convalescent phases of COVID-19. Where available, HLA class I and class II types were obtained from metadata supplied by the sample provider rather than from assay-based typing. Nearly every sample came with metadata listing a de-identified subject ID, COVID-19 status, age in years and sex. The samples were drawn from two sources: the first 160 participants of the ongoing ImmuneRACE study, and 1,000 to 1,500 subjects contributed by 6 global collaborators. The material from the prospective study consisted of cDNA or gDNA derived from T cells, B-cell-depleted T cells, or PBMCs. The repertoires were made available in a free public database intended to serve as a resource for research on the immune response to SARS-CoV-2. Deeply sampled blood TCRbeta repertoires from subjects exposed to, actively infected with, or recovered from COVID-19 were included in the dataset. What the work shows at the level of the full study, not this receptor alone: The quantity of clinical and demographic metadata differed by source and by participant and was supplied without curation.

Whole blood was collected in K2EDTA tubes by collaborating institutions according to the institutions' own protocols. For TCRbeta analysis, collaborator samples were shipped as frozen whole blood, as isolated PBMCs, or as DNA extracted from either sample type. TCRbeta CDR3 regions were amplified from genomic DNA by means of the immunoSEQ Assay, a bias-controlled multiplex PCR. In the original analysis: The number of nucleated cells in each sample was estimated from the amplification of reference gene primers within the assay. To quantify the absolute abundance of each unique TCRbeta CDR3 rearrangement, sequence reads were collapsed and filtered. For each sample, productive Simpson clonality was calculated as the square root of Simpson's diversity index across productive rearrangements. TCRdb mirrors the immuneACCESS table, restricted to in-frame sequences. Some clones are absent from its copies; in checked studies, under half trace to an unresolved V gene, and the reason for the others is unknown. V and J calls plus clone size are reproduced from that table; the DNA served to infer D and trimming. Recorded for this sample are tens of thousands of clones; approximately 90% of them occurred a single time. The ten biggest clones cover around 1.5% of the sample.

Concerning this clone: What this receptor recognizes is not known. No base quality values were provided; no much bigger clone lies one nucleotide off.

V loses 1 base of germline sequence and J loses 4 bases, and the interval between the two ends is 6 bases. Including the terminal cysteine and phenylalanine, the CDR3 comprises 13 residues. Only the CDR3 region is kept as DNA, spanning 39 bases read in frame from base 1. The germline V gene (reference sequence) provides CDR1 SGHNT and CDR2 YYREEE. In this chain, TRBV5-4 is recombined with TRBJ1-5; no D gene call is confident. Material for sequencing was peripheral blood. The sequence was obtained from a human donor in a cohort sampled during active COVID-19. CDR3 sequence: CASSLNQNQPQHF. The DNA sequence follows: TGTGCCAGCAGCTTGAACCAGAATCAGCCCCAGCATTTT.